The entry that follows covers one TCR beta chain sequence. The germline gives CDR1 MDHEN, CDR2 SYDVKM. This CDR3 has 16 residues. Trimming cost V 6 bases and J 6 bases, with 22 bases left between them. The data derive from a study of blood T cell repertoires in COVID-19. About the study: COVID-19 samples from acute and convalescent phases originated in the United States, Italy and Spain.

Method: immunoSEQ multiplex PCR; TCRdb's copy keeps in-frame clones and lacks some. This table holds some 13,000 clones, approximately 91% found once. This TCR derives from a woman aged 70-85 years with active COVID-19. V and J are TRBV28 and TRBJ2-3; possibly TRBD2 for D (7 bases). Sequenced: peripheral blood. The CDR3 spells CASRAAGAGVLDTQYF. DNA for the CDR3: TGTGCCAGCAGGGCCGCGGGGGCGGGAGTCCTGGATACGCAGTATTTT.